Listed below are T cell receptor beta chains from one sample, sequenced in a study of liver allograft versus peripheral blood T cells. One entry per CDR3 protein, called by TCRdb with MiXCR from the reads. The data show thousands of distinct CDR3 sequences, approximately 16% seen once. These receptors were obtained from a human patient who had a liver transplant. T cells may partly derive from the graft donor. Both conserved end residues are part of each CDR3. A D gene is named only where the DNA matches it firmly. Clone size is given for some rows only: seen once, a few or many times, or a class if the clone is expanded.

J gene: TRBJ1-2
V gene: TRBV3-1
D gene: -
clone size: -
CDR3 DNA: TGTGCCAGCAGCCAAGGGGGCAGGGTATATGGCTACACCTTC
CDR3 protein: CASSQGGRVYGYTF

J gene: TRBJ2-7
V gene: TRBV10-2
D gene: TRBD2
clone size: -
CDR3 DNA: TGCGCCAGCGGCTCGGGGGGTTACGAGCAGTACTTC
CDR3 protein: CASGSGGYEQYF

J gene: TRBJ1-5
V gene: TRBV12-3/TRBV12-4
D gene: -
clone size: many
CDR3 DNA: TGTGCCAGCAGTTTAGCGGTCAAGCCCCAGCATTTT
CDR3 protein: CASSLAVKPQHF

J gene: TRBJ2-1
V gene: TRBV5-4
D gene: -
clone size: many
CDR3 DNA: TGTGCCAGCAGCTTGCGTTCGGGGGGACAGCCCTACAATGAGCAGTTCTTC
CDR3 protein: CASSLRSGGQPYNEQFF

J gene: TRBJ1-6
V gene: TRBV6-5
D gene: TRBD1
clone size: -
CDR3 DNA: TGTGCCAGCAGTTCGTCTCCTCAGGGGGATTCACCCCTCCACTTT
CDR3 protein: CASSSSPQGDSPLHF

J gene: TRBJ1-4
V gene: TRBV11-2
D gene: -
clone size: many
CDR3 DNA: TGTGCCAGCAGCTTAGAGGGGGGGGGCCGAAAACTGTTTTTT
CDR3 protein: CASSLEGGGRKLFF

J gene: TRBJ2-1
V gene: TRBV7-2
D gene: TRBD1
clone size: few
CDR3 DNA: TGTGCCAGTGCTACACAGGGGGTGGACTACAATGAGCAGTTCTTC
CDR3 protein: CASATQGVDYNEQFF

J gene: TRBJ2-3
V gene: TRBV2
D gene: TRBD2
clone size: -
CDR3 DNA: TGTGCCAGCAAGGGAGCAAGCCTAGCGGGGGATACGCAGTATTTT
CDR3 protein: CASKGASLAGDTQYF

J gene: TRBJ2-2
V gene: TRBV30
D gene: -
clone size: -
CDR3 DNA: TGTGCCTGGAGTGTAGCCGGGGAGCTGTTTTTT
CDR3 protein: CAWSVAGELFF

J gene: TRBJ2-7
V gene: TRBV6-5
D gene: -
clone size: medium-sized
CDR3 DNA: TGTGCCAGCATTCCCCATAGAAACAGTGTCTACGAGCAGTACTTC
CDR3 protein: CASIPHRNSVYEQYF